A selection of T cell receptor beta chains follows, all from one sample in a study of shared clonotypes between healthy human individuals. Clones were sequenced by immunoSEQ multiplex PCR, and TCRdb holds only the in-frame ones, with some missing. The sample has roughly 1,500,000 clones; around 98.5% are singletons. The material sequenced was naive CD4+ T cells sorted from blood. The receptor source for this set is a man younger than 45 in good health. The CDR3 runs from the conserved cysteine through the conserved F or W. A D gene is named only where the DNA matches it firmly. Only part of the rows carry a size: once, few, many, or a class if the clone is expanded.

>TRBV18|TRBJ2-3|.|.
CASSPLTGRTDTQYF
TGTGCCAGCTCACCCCTGACGGGGAGGACAGATACGCAGTATTTT
>TRBV10-3|TRBJ2-3|.|.
CAISEPSDTQYF
TGTGCCATCAGTGAGCCCTCCGATACGCAGTATTTT
>TRBV4-3|TRBJ1-1|.|TRBD1
CASSLKATGVENTEAFF
TGCGCCAGCAGCCTTAAAGCCACAGGGGTGGAGAACACTGAAGCTTTCTTT
>TRBV14|TRBJ2-7|once|.
CASSSRMGATYEQYF
TGTGCCAGCAGCTCCCGCATGGGGGCAACCTACGAGCAGTACTTC
>TRBV14|TRBJ2-5|.|.
CASSRIRGGGQETQYF
TGTGCCAGCAGCCGCATCCGAGGGGGAGGTCAAGAGACCCAGTACTTC
>TRBV5-1|TRBJ1-2|.|.
CASRGDNYGYTF
TGCGCCAGCAGAGGAGATAACTATGGCTACACCTTC
>TRBV10-3|TRBJ2-3|.|.
CAISPPGRGTDTQYF
TGTGCCATCAGTCCCCCGGGACGCGGCACAGATACGCAGTATTTT
>TRBV7-9|TRBJ1-1|once|.
CASSAGRTEAFF
TGTGCCAGCAGCGCTGGAAGAACTGAAGCTTTCTTT
>TRBV15|TRBJ2-1|.|.
CATSRAGRLAYNEQFF
TGTGCCACCAGCAGGGCGGGGAGACTGGCCTACAATGAGCAGTTCTTC
>TRBV14|TRBJ2-7|.|TRBD2
CASSQSLLAGAYEQYF
TGTGCCAGCAGCCAGTCCCTACTAGCGGGGGCCTACGAGCAGTACTTC
>TRBV25-1|TRBJ2-7|.|TRBD2
CARLVAGKYEQYF
TGTGCCAGACTAGTAGCGGGGAAATACGAGCAGTACTTC
>TRBV19|TRBJ2-7|.|TRBD2
CASGRAGVRYEQYF
TGTGCCAGTGGTCGAGCGGGAGTTAGGTACGAGCAGTACTTC
>TRBV29-1|TRBJ2-7|.|.
CSVVGAYEQYF
TGCAGCGTTGTTGGGGCCTACGAGCAGTACTTC
>TRBV19|TRBJ2-7|.|.
CASSIQGPYEQYF
TGTGCCAGTAGTATTCAGGGCCCCTACGAGCAGTACTTC
>TRBV5-5|TRBJ2-3|once|.
CASSLGQGTTDTQYF
TGTGCCAGCAGCTTGGGGCAGGGTACCACAGATACGCAGTATTTT
>TRBV7-8|TRBJ2-4|.|.
CASSPRETLAKNIQYF
TGTGCCAGCAGCCCGAGAGAAACCCTAGCCAAAAACATTCAGTACTTC
>TRBV14|TRBJ1-1|.|.
CASSLRQHLNTEAFF
TGTGCCAGCAGCCTTCGACAGCATTTGAACACTGAAGCTTTCTTT
>TRBV2|TRBJ2-3|.|.
CASSEAPGFTDTQYF
TGTGCCAGCAGTGAGGCCCCAGGCTTCACAGATACGCAGTATTTT
>TRBV19|TRBJ1-2|once|TRBD1
CASAGQNYGYTF
TGTGCCAGTGCGGGACAGAACTATGGCTACACCTTC
>TRBV27|TRBJ1-1|.|TRBD1
CASSLVRGQGPTEAFF
TGTGCCAGCAGTTTGGTAAGGGGACAGGGACCCACTGAAGCTTTCTTT
>TRBV25-1|TRBJ1-1|.|.
CASSELGAANTEAFF
TGTGCCAGCAGTGAACTAGGAGCAGCGAACACTGAAGCTTTCTTT
>TRBV14|TRBJ2-2|.|.
CASSLHLPGTRSGELFF
TGTGCCAGCAGCCTCCACTTGCCGGGGACTCGGTCCGGGGAGCTGTTTTTT
>TRBV11-2|TRBJ2-6|.|.
CASSSLGGSGANVLTF
TGTGCCAGCAGCTCCCTCGGGGGCTCAGGGGCCAACGTCCTGACTTTC
>TRBV18|TRBJ1-3|.|.
CASAGGSGNTIYF
TGTGCCAGCGCCGGAGGCTCTGGAAACACCATATATTTT
>TRBV4-2|TRBJ1-1|.|.
CASSQEGGFTEAFF
TGTGCCAGCAGCCAAGAGGGGGGTTTCACTGAAGCTTTCTTT
>TRBV5-1|TRBJ2-2|.|.
CASSGHRDVNTGELFF
TGCGCCAGCTCCGGACATCGGGACGTGAACACCGGGGAGCTGTTTTTT
>TRBV29-1|TRBJ2-1|.|.
CSVVMDSITFDSYNEQFF
TGCAGCGTTGTAATGGACAGTATCACCTTTGACTCCTACAATGAGCAGTTCTTC
>TRBV7-9|TRBJ1-1|.|TRBD1
CASSQTGGPSNTEAFF
TGTGCCAGCAGTCAGACAGGGGGCCCCTCCAACACTGAAGCTTTCTTT
>TRBV5-1|TRBJ2-1|once|TRBD2
CASSQTSGTYNEQFF
TGCGCCAGCAGCCAAACTAGCGGGACTTACAATGAGCAGTTCTTC